The clone carrying this TCR beta chain was seen a handful of times. Using immunoSEQ multiplex PCR, the repertoire was profiled, and TCRdb retains in-frame clones only, with some absent. The sample holds approximately 340,000 clones, 87% seen once. This entry comes from a study of blood T cell repertoires in COVID-19. The CDR3 runs 16 residues. V was clipped by 2 bases and J by 3 bases; unmatched bases: 3. Germline values: CDR1 PRHDT, CDR2 FYEKMQ (reference sequence). The TCR sequence derives from a man aged 25 to 40 with COVID-19, enrolled during active disease. The chain has TRBV13 and TRBJ1-3; TRBD1 matches 11 bases. Input material: peripheral blood. The CDR3 bases are TGTGCCAGCAGCTTAACGGGACAGGGGGATGGAAACACCATATATTTT. This sequence encodes CASSLTGQGDGNTIYF.